This T cell receptor beta chain is from a study of cytomegalovirus exposure and HLA in healthy donors. General study points: A later analysis found most CMV-associated TCR beta chains apparently HLA-restricted. Association of fewer than 20,000 TCR beta sequences with HLA alleles was found at 0.05 false discovery rate in a later analysis.

Both 60 Vbeta primers and 13 Jbeta primers went into the PCR. The table came from immunoSEQ multiplex PCR; TCRdb's copy has only in-frame clones and leaves some out. The sample includes fewer than 120,000 clones, approximately 82% of them seen just once. As regards this clone: Its antigen remains unknown.

The germline V gene has CDR1 SEHNR and CDR2 FQNEAQ (reference sequence). CDR3 length: 14 residues. V lost 6 bases, J lost 1 base, and 12 bases lay in between. This TCR came from a man under 40 in good health and CMV-seropositive. Material: PBMCs. The chain recombines TRBV7-9 with TRBJ1-1; a possible D gene is TRBD1 (5 bases). The CDR3 DNA follows: TGTGCCAGCAGTGTTACACAGGCGAACACTGAAGCTTTCTTT. Protein product: CASSVTQANTEAFF.